This T cell receptor beta chain was found in a study of blood T cell repertoires in COVID-19. Study as a whole: Acute-phase and convalescent COVID-19 samples originated in the United States, Italy and Spain.

CDR3 length: 12 amino acids. Germline CDR1 is GTSNPN and CDR2 is SVGIG (reference sequence). Trimming pared 3 bases from V and 6 bases from J, leaving 12 bases between. Assay: immunoSEQ multiplex PCR; the TCRdb copy retains only in-frame clones and omits some. This table holds some 240,000 clones, approximately 82% found once. This TCR was recovered from a man aged 50 to 59 with active or convalescent COVID-19. The chain uses TRBV30 and TRBJ2-7; D perhaps matches TRBD2 (6 bases). Sequenced sample: peripheral blood. The CDR3, as DNA: TGTGCCTGGAGCCCTCCTAGCGTCGAGCAGTACTTC. This translates into CAWSPPSVEQYF.